This paragraph reports one T cell receptor (beta chain). The sample is drawn from a study of blood T cell repertoires in COVID-19. Some clones are missing from TCRdb's copy, which holds only in-frame ones; the method was immunoSEQ multiplex PCR. The sample contains some 260,000 clones, about 93% of which appear only once. This CDR3 spans 17 amino acids. Trimming stripped 5 bases from V and 6 bases from J, with 25 bases between. Per germline, CDR1 SGHVS and CDR2 FQNEAQ. Participants, 18 to 89 years old, spanned fewer than 30 US areas. This receptor was identified in a woman younger than 30 who had recovered from COVID-19. V is TRBV7-8 and J is TRBJ1-1; D is possibly TRBD1 (6 bases). Sample: PBMCs or T cells enriched from blood (not recorded which). The CDR3 DNA reads as TGTGCCAGCAGCCCCCTCCAGTCAGGGGTTAGAACCCCTGAAGCTTTCTTT. Residues: CASSPLQSGVRTPEAFF. The entire variable domain, with the rest obtained from reference TRBV7-8 and TRBJ1-1, is as follows: GAGVSQSPRYKVAKRGQDVALRCDPISGHVSLFWYQQALGQGPEFLTYFQNEAQLDKSGLPSDRFFAERPEGSVSTLKIQRTQQEDSAVYLCASSPLQSGVRTPEAFFGQGTRLTVV.